Each of the 31 T cell receptor beta chains below was sequenced from the same sample in a study of blood T cell repertoires in COVID-19. Generated by immunoSEQ multiplex PCR, the TCRdb table keeps only in-frame clones and is missing some. The sample lists some 150,000 clones; about 80% were seen once. Sequencing used peripheral blood. These receptors all come from a human donor in a cohort sampled during active COVID-19.

This sequence joins TRBV14 and TRBJ2-7, with 11 bases that match TRBD1. Germline CDR1 and CDR2: SGHDN and FVKESK. V lost 2 bases and J lost 6; bases outside the gene matches: 6. The CDR3 length is 15 residues. In DNA form, the CDR3 reads TGTGCCAGCAGCCAATCAGGGACAGGGGGGCTCGAGCAGTACTTC. This codes for CASSQSGTGGLEQYF.

The V and J genes are TRBV7-2 and TRBJ2-5, with 8 bases lining up with TRBD2. Trimming cost V 1 base and J 2 bases; bases outside gene matches: 3. The CDR3 consists of 15 residues. Germline CDR1 SGHTA, CDR2 FQGNSA. The CDR3 sequence: CASSLVGGAQETQYF. The CDR3 DNA follows: TGTGCCAGCAGCTTAGTCGGGGGGGCGCAAGAGACCCAGTACTTC.

The V call is TRBV30, the J call TRBJ1-3, with D perhaps TRBD1 (5 bases). Trimming pared 3 bases from V and 0 bases from J, leaving 12 bases between. The CDR3 is 15 residues long. The germline V gene encodes CDR1 GTSNPN and CDR2 SVGIG (reference sequence). The CDR3 region has the DNA TGTGCCTGGAGCGCGGGGGGAGTCTCTGGAAACACCATATATTTT. Its protein is CAWSAGGVSGNTIYF. The full variable domain, in which reference TRBV30 and TRBJ1-3 provide the parts outside the CDR3, is SQTIHQWPATLVQPVGSPLSLECTVEGTSNPNLYWYRQAAGRGLQLLFYSVGIGQISSEVPQNLSASRPQDRQFILSSKKLLLSDSGFYLCAWSAGGVSGNTIYFGEGSWLTVV.

This clone has just a few counts. The CDR3 DNA sequence: TGTGCCAGCAGCTTTAGTGTGAACACTGAAGCTTTCTTT. Translated: CASSFSVNTEAFF. V gene TRBV7-2 combines with J gene TRBJ1-1; no firm D call. V was clipped by 3 bases and J by 0 bases, with 5 bases between them. The CDR3 has 13 amino acids. Germline CDR1 reads SGHTA; CDR2 reads FQGNSA.

The chain employs TRBV2 and TRBJ2-1; a weak D match, TRBD2 (6 bases). Germline V gives CDR1 SNHLY, CDR2 FYNNEI. The CDR3 totals 14 residues. V was trimmed by 3 bases and J by 4 bases, leaving 10 bases between them. The CDR3 DNA reads TGTGCCAGCAGTGAGGTAGCGGAGTACAATGAGCAGTTCTTC. Encoded protein: CASSEVAEYNEQFF. The variable domain in full, with the rest retrieved from reference TRBV2 and TRBJ2-1, is EPEVTQTPSHQVTQMGQEVILRCVPISNHLYFYWYRQILGQKVEFLVSFYNNEISEKSEIFDDQFSVERPDGSNFTLKIRSTKLEDSAMYFCASSEVAEYNEQFFGPGTRLTVL.

This chain's CDR3 is CASSPQRASTGELFF. The CDR3 DNA reads TGTGCCAGCAGCCCCCAAAGAGCGAGCACCGGGGAGCTGTTTTTT. The rearrangement joins TRBV7-2 to TRBJ2-2, with no clear D. The V end was cut by 5 bases, the J end by 4 bases, with 14 bases between. CDR1 is SGHTA and CDR2 is FQGNSA in the germline V gene. The CDR3 runs to 15 residues. Together with reference TRBV7-2 and TRBJ2-2, the CDR3 gives the full variable domain: GAGVSQSPSNKVTEKGKDVELRCDPISGHTALYWYRQSLGQGLEFLIYFQGNSAPDKSGLPSDRFSAERTGGSVSTLTIQRTQQEDSAVYLCASSPQRASTGELFFGEGSRLTVL.

The chain is built from TRBV5-6 and TRBJ1-2, with 8 bases fitting TRBD1. The germline CDR1 and CDR2 sequences are SGHDT and YYEEEE. The CDR3 extends over 16 amino acids. Unmatched junction bases numbered 10, after V lost 4 bases and J lost 2 bases. This CDR3 is CASSPTTGGNNYGYTF. CDR3 DNA sequence: TGTGCCAGCAGCCCCACAACAGGGGGTAACAACTATGGCTACACCTTC.

V usage is TRBV27 and J usage is TRBJ1-5; D perhaps matches TRBD1 (5 bases). The V and J ends lost 0 bases and 4 bases respectively, with 16 bases between them. CDR3 size: 17 residues. Germline-derived CDR1 and CDR2 are MNHEY and SMNVEV (reference sequence). CDR3 region: CASSLSSGRGGNQPQHF. The CDR3 coding sequence is TGTGCCAGCAGTTTATCATCAGGGCGCGGGGGTAATCAGCCCCAGCATTTT.

The rearrangement joins TRBV24-1 to TRBJ2-7; D is perhaps TRBD1 (5 bases). Germline CDR1 and CDR2: KGHDR and SFDVKD. V dropped 3 bases and J dropped 0 bases, with 23 bases sitting between them. CDR3 length equals 19 residues. The CDR3 nucleotides read TGTGCCACCAGTGATAGTGGGCATAAACAGGATTACCACTCCTACGAGCAGTACGTC. Translated: CATSDSGHKQDYHSYEQYV.

The chain has TRBV9 and TRBJ1-2; a weak D match, TRBD1 (6 bases). V dropped 0 bases and J dropped 5 bases, with 11 bases sitting between them. The CDR3 contains 14 residues. Germline CDR1 SGDLS, CDR2 YYNGEE. CDR3 loop: CASSVGGGRYGYTF. In DNA form, the CDR3 reads TGTGCCAGCAGCGTAGGGGGGGGCCGGTATGGCTACACCTTC. The full variable domain, its missing parts supplied by reference TRBV9 and TRBJ1-2, is DSGVTQTPKHLITATGQRVTLRCSPRSGDLSVYWYQQSLDQGLQFLIQYYNGEERAKGNILERFSAQQFPDLHSELNLSSLELGDSALYFCASSVGGGRYGYTFGSGTRLTVV.

The chain couples TRBV28 to TRBJ1-5; 7 bases map to TRBD1. This CDR3 is 15 amino acids long. The V and J ends lost 1 base and 5 bases, in that order; junction bases with no gene match: 5. Germline V gene lookup returns CDR1 MDHEN and CDR2 SYDVKM. CDR3 in amino acids: CASSLLGTGDQPQHF. DNA of the CDR3: TGTGCCAGCAGTTTATTGGGTACAGGGGATCAGCCCCAGCATTTT.

The chain uses TRBV24-1 and TRBJ2-2, with unresolved D. The V gene's germline CDR1 is KGHDR and CDR2 SFDVKD. Trimming removed 5 bases from V and 4 bases from J, with 10 bases in between. CDR3 length: 14 amino acids. CDR3 in amino acids: CATSAETPTGELFF. The CDR3 DNA is TGTGCCACCAGTGCCGAGACTCCCACCGGGGAGCTGTTTTTT.

The chain joins TRBV5-1 to TRBJ1-1; TRBD1 agrees at 8 bases. The germline gives CDR1 SGHRS, CDR2 YFSETQ. Trimming at V came to 4 bases and at J to 6 bases, leaving 14 bases not matched to a gene. This CDR3 spans 16 amino acids. The CDR3 region is CASSRGPRGQAAEAFF. The DNA for the CDR3 is TGCGCCAGCAGCCGGGGCCCCAGGGGGCAGGCGGCTGAAGCTTTCTTT.

The gene calls are TRBV28 and TRBJ1-5; 9 bases agree with TRBD1. CDR3 length: 16 residues. In germline, CDR1 is MDHEN, CDR2 SYDVKM. After removal of 5 bases from V and 7 bases from J, the junction contained 12 bases not matched to a gene. CDR3 in DNA: TGTGCCAGCAGTGCAAGGACAGGGGCGGGTGGACAGCCCCAGCATTTT. Its translation: CASSARTGAGGQPQHF.

The rearrangement links TRBV19 to TRBJ1-2, with 7 positions matching TRBD1. The germline V gene has CDR1 LNHDA and CDR2 SQIVND (reference sequence). The CDR3 contains 15 residues. J lost 8 bases, V lost 3 bases, and 12 bases had no gene match. The CDR3 DNA reads TGTGCCAGTAGTATGCGAGGGACAGAAGGACGAGGCTACACCTTC. Amino acid sequence: CASSMRGTEGRGYTF.

This clone was seen a handful of times. The V call is TRBV2, the J call TRBJ2-3; 9 positions match TRBD2. This CDR3 has 15 residues. J was trimmed by 2 bases and V by 5 bases; bases with no gene match: 5. CDR1 SNHLY and CDR2 FYNNEI come from the germline V gene. CDR3 in DNA: TGTGCCAGCAGTTTTAGCGGGAGTTTCACAGATACGCAGTATTTT. Its protein product is CASSFSGSFTDTQYF.

The rearrangement uses TRBV27 and TRBJ1-1; D ambiguous. The V end lost 4 bases, the J end lost 4 bases, and 16 bases lay between the germline ends. The CDR3 is 15 residues long. CDR1 and CDR2 (germline): MNHEY, SMNVEV (reference sequence). DNA of the CDR3: TGTGCCAGCAGTTCCTCGTATTCTAGAAGCACTGAAGCTTTCTTT. Its protein is CASSSSYSRSTEAFF.

V usage is TRBV21-1 and J usage is TRBJ1-1; TRBD1 reflects the table's D call only, with no check against the DNA. TRBV21-1 is noted as a pseudogene. This CDR3 spans 17 amino acids. As DNA, the CDR3 is TGTGCCAGCAGCAAAGGTTTTGGGACAGGGCCGAACACTGAAGCTTTCTTT. This translates into CASSKGFGTGPNTEAFF.

J is TRBJ1-2 and V is TRBV19, with 10 bases that match TRBD1. Trimming took 4 bases from V and 0 from J; bases not matched to a gene: 14. CDR1 LNHDA and CDR2 SQIVND come from the germline V gene (reference sequence). The CDR3 has 19 residues. The CDR3 loop reads CASSTGRDRGLLANYGYTF. CDR3 coding DNA: TGTGCCAGTAGTACGGGGCGGGACAGGGGCCTTCTAGCTAACTATGGCTACACCTTC. Full variable domain (rest looked up from reference TRBV19 and TRBJ1-2): DGGITQSPKYLFRKEGQNVTLSCEQNLNHDAMYWYRQDPGQGLRLIYYSQIVNDFQKGDIAEGYSVSREKKESFPLTVTSAQKNPTAFYLCASSTGRDRGLLANYGYTFGSGTRLTVV.

This clone was seen a handful of times. The CDR3 DNA sequence: TGTGCCAGTAGTATAGCTGGAGGCCCTCAGCCCCAGCATTTT. Protein: CASSIAGGPQPQHF. This chain connects TRBV19 to TRBJ1-5; D is uncertain. This CDR3 has 14 amino acids. Germline V gene data show CDR1 as LNHDA and CDR2 as SQIVND (reference sequence). The V end lost 1 base, the J end lost 6 bases, and 10 bases lay between the germline ends.

The chain links TRBV7-8 to TRBJ1-1; TRBD1 aligns across 10 bases. The CDR3 runs to 14 residues. CDR1 and CDR2 (germline): SGHVS, FQNEAQ. Trimming took 5 bases from V and 4 from J; bases not matched to a gene: 4. CDR3 residues: CASSQGQGLTEAFF. The CDR3 nucleotides are TGTGCCAGCAGCCAGGGACAGGGGCTCACTGAAGCTTTCTTT.

The sample holds a few counts of this clone. The gene calls are TRBV7-6 and TRBJ2-1; 8 nucleotides line up with TRBD2. The CDR3 contains 15 residues. V lost 5 bases to trimming and J lost 5 bases; unmatched junction nucleotides: 8. Looked up from germline, CDR1 is SGHVS and CDR2 is FNYEAQ. The chain's CDR3 is CASSKRGGIDNEQFF. CDR3 DNA sequence: TGTGCCAGCAGCAAACGGGGGGGGATCGACAATGAGCAGTTCTTC. Together with reference TRBV7-6 and TRBJ2-1, the CDR3 gives the full variable domain: GAGVSQSPRYKVTKRGQDVALRCDPISGHVSLYWYRQALGQGPEFLTYFNYEAQQDKSGLPNDRFSAERPEGSISTLTIQRTEQRDSAMYRCASSKRGGIDNEQFFGPGTRLTVL.

The chain couples TRBV7-9 to TRBJ2-7; 8 nucleotides agree with TRBD1. CDR3 length equals 15 residues. Germline V gene data show CDR1 as SEHNR and CDR2 as FQNEAQ (reference sequence). V lost 5 bases, J lost 5 bases, and 11 bases stayed unmatched. CDR3 loop: CASSVTGVGSHEQYV. CDR3 nucleotides: TGTGCCAGCAGCGTGACAGGGGTGGGTTCGCACGAGCAGTACGTC.

This clone was counted only a few times. The chain recombines TRBV19 with TRBJ1-5; D is ambiguous. This CDR3 has 14 residues. The V and J ends lost 7 bases and 0 bases respectively, with 10 bases between them. Germline V gives CDR1 LNHDA, CDR2 SQIVND (reference sequence). CDR3 in DNA: TGTGCCAGTACTACCATCTATAGCAATCAGCCCCAGCATTTT. It translates to CASTTIYSNQPQHF.

This clone was detected only once. The chain links TRBV5-1 to TRBJ1-1; D is unclear. The CDR3 is made up of 14 amino acids. V was trimmed by 0 bases and J by 5 bases, leaving 11 bases between them. Germline CDR1 SGHRS, CDR2 YFSETQ. The CDR3 nucleotides read TGCGCCAGCAGCTTGGACAGTTTATTTACTGAAGCTTTCTTT. It codes for CASSLDSLFTEAFF.

The V and J genes are TRBV9 and TRBJ2-3, with 8 nucleotides matching TRBD2. Germline lookup yields CDR1 SGDLS and CDR2 YYNGEE. Trimming at V came to 1 base and at J to 5 bases, leaving 9 bases not matched to a gene. The CDR3 covers 16 residues. The DNA for the CDR3 is TGTGCCAGCAGCGTAACAGCGGGAGACGTCGGAGATACGCAGTATTTT. Its protein is CASSVTAGDVGDTQYF.

The genes are TRBV19 and TRBJ2-1; 12 nucleotides align to TRBD2. V was clipped by 3 bases and J by 2 bases; unmatched bases: 2. This CDR3 contains 16 residues. The germline CDR1 and CDR2 sequences are LNHDA and SQIVND (reference sequence). In DNA, the CDR3 is TGTGCCAGTAGTATTTGGACTAGCGGGACCTACAATGAGCAGTTCTTC. Translation: CASSIWTSGTYNEQFF.

The chain employs TRBV15 and TRBJ2-4; D might be TRBD1 (5 bases). In germline, CDR1 is LNHNV, CDR2 YYDKDF (reference sequence). The CDR3 totals 15 residues. Trimming took off 1 base at V and 0 bases at J, with 7 bases between the two ends. CDR3 in amino acids: CATSRVGEAKNIQYF. CDR3 coding DNA: TGTGCCACCAGCAGAGTAGGGGAAGCCAAAAACATTCAGTACTTC.

This chain uses TRBV28 with TRBJ2-7, with D tentatively TRBD1 (5 bases). The CDR3 covers 14 residues. Looked up from germline, CDR1 is MDHEN and CDR2 is SYDVKM. Deletions cut 6 bases from V and 4 bases from J, with 16 bases between. The DNA for the CDR3 is TGTGCCAGCAGAGACAGTTCAAAAGGGTACGAGCAGTACTTC. Translation gives CASRDSSKGYEQYF. The variable domain in full, with the rest retrieved from reference TRBV28 and TRBJ2-7, is DVKVTQSSRYLVKRTGEKVFLECVQDMDHENMFWYRQDPGLGLRLIYFSYDVKMKEKGDIPEGYSVSREKKERFSLILESASTNQTSMYLCASRDSSKGYEQYFGPGTRLTVT.

This clone showed up just once. The genes are TRBV6-1 and TRBJ2-5; perhaps TRBD2 as D (5 bases). V was clipped by 2 bases and J by 5 bases, with 15 bases between them. The CDR3 covers 15 residues. Germline CDR1 is MNHNS and CDR2 is SASEGT. CDR3 loop: CASSELPRGLETQYF. DNA of the CDR3: TGTGCCAGCAGTGAACTTCCACGGGGATTGGAGACCCAGTACTTC.

This sequence joins TRBV9 and TRBJ2-7; a possible D gene is TRBD2 (6 bases). V was trimmed by 0 bases and J by 0 bases, leaving 16 bases between them. The CDR3 sequence is 17 residues long. Germline CDR1 and CDR2: SGDLS and YYNGEE. CDR3 protein: CASSVAAGLTTSYEQYF. The CDR3 region has the DNA TGTGCCAGCAGCGTAGCGGCGGGGCTAACTACCTCCTACGAGCAGTACTTC.